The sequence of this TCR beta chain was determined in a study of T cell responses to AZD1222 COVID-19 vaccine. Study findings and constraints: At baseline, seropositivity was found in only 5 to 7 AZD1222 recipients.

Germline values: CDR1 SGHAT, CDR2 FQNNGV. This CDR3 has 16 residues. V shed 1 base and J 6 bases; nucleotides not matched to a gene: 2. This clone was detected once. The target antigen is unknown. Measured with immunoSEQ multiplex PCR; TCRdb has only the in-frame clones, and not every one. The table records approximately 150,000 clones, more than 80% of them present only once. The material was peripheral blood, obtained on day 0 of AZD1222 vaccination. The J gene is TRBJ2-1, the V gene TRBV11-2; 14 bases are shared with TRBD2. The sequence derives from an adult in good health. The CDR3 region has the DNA TGTGCCAGCAGCTTAGCCGGACTAGCGGGAGGCAATGAGCAGTTCTTC. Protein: CASSLAGLAGGNEQFF. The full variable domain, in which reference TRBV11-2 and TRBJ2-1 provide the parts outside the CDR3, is EAGVAQSPRYKIIEKRQSVAFWCNPISGHATLYWYQQILGQGPKLLIQFQNNGVVDDSQLPKDRFSAERLKGVDSTLKIQPAKLEDSAVYLCASSLAGLAGGNEQFFGPGTRLTVL.